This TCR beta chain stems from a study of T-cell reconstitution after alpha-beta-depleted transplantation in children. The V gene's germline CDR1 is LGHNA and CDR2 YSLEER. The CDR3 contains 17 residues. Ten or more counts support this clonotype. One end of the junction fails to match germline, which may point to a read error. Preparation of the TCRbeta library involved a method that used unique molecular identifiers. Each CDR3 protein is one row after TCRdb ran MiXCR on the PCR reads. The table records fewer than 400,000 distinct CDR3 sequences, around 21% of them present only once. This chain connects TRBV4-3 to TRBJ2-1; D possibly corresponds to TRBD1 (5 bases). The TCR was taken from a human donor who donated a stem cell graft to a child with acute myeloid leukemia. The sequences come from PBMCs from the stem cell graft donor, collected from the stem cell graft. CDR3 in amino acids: CASSKDRGESSYNEQFF. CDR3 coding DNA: TGCGCCAGCAGCAAAGACAGAGGCGAAAGCTCCTACAATGAGCAGTTCTTC.